This T cell receptor (beta chain) is drawn from a study of blood T cell repertoires in COVID-19. Original analysis: The assay estimated nucleated cells by amplifying reference gene primers. Clones were sequenced by immunoSEQ multiplex PCR, and TCRdb holds only the in-frame ones, with some missing. D and trimming come from the DNA, and the V and J calls and clone size come from that table. The table lists approximately 92,000 clones, around three quarters of them singletons. This receptor was taken from a man aged 50-59 years who had recovered from COVID-19. Sequencing was performed on peripheral blood.

CDR3 sequence (DNA): TGTGCCATCAGTGAGTACGACAGACACAATGAGCAGTTCTTC. Translated: CAISEYDRHNEQFF. The chain has TRBV10-3 and TRBJ2-1; maybe TRBD1 (5 bases). The CDR3 totals 14 residues. Germline CDR1 is ENHRY and CDR2 is SYGVKD. The V end lost 1 base, the J end lost 5 bases, and 9 bases lay between the germline ends.